In its sample, the clone carrying this TCR beta chain was seen many times. Its cognate antigen is unknown. Sample-barcoded 5' priming and a J-beta primer mix drove a second PCR of 7 to 11 cycles. Sequencing recovered at least 3 million CDR3-containing paired-end reads from each sample. In TCRdb, the 5' RACE reads were re-called with MiXCR into one record per CDR3 protein. The sample holds around 800,000 distinct CDR3 sequences, under 55% seen once. The CDR3 is 12 amino acids. J gave up 3 bases and V 7 bases, and 2 bases lay outside the gene matches. Looked up from germline, CDR1 is SQVTM and CDR2 is ANQGSEA. The data derive from a study of blood T cells in healthy people across ages. Study-level results: Older age went with lower TCR beta diversity per million T cells, in a roughly linear way.

The individuals who served as donors were healthy Caucasians living in Russia, aged roughly 6 to 95. The sequencing input was blood. The TCR originated in a man between 60 and 70 years old in good health. The chain combines TRBV29-1 with TRBJ1-2; 10 bases agree with TRBD1. The DNA of the CDR3 is TGCAGCGCTGGACAGGGGGACTATGGCTACACCTTC. As protein: CSAGQGDYGYTF.